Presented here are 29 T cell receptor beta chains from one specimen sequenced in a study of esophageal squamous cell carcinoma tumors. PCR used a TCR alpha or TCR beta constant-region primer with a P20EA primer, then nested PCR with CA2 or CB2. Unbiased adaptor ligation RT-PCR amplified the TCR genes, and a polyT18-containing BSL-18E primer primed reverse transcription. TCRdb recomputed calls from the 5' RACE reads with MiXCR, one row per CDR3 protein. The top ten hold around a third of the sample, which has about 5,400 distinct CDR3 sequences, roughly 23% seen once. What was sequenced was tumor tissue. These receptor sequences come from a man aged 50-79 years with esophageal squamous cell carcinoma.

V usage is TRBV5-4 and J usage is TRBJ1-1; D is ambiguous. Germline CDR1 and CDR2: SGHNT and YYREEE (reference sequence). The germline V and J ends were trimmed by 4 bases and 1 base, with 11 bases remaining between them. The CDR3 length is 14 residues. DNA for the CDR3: TGTGCCAGCAGCCCGATTTGGACGAACACTGAAGCTTTCTTT. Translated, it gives CASSPIWTNTEAFF.

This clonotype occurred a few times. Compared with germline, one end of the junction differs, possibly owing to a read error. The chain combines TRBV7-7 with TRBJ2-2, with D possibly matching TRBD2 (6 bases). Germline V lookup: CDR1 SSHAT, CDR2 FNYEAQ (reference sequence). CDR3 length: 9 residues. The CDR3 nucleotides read TGTGCTAGCAGGGAGGCCTGGTTTTTT. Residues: CASREAWFF.

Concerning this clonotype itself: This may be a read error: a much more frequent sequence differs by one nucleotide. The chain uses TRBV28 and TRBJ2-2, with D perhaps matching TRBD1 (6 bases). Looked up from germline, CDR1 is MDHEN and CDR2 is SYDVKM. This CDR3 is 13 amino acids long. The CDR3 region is CANSGRQAGELFF. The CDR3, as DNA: TGTGCCAACAGTGGACGACAGGCCGGGGAGCTGTTTTTT. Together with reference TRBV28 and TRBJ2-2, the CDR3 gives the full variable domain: DVKVTQSSRYLVKRTGEKVFLECVQDMDHENMFWYRQDPGLGLRLIYFSYDVKMKEKGDIPEGYSVSREKKERFSLILESASTNQTSMYLCANSGRQAGELFFGEGSRLTVL.

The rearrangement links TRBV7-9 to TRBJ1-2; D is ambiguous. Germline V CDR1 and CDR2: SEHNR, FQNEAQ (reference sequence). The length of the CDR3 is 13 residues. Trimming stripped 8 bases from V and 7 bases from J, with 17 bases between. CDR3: CASLGRETGGYTF. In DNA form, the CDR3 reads TGTGCCAGCCTAGGTCGGGAAACTGGTGGCTACACCTTC.

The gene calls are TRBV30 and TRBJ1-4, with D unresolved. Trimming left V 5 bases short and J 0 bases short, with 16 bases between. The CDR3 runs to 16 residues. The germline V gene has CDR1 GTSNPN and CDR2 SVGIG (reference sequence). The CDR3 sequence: CAWGVEADSTNEKLFF. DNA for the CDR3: TGTGCCTGGGGGGTAGAAGCGGATTCAACTAATGAAAAACTGTTTTTT.

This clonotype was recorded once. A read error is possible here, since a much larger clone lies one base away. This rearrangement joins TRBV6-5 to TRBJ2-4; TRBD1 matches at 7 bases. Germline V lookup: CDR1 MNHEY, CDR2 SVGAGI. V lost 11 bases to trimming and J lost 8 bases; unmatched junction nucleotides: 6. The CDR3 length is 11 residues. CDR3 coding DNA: TGTGCCGCCTGGGACAGAGACATTCAGTACTTC. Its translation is CAAWDRDIQYF.

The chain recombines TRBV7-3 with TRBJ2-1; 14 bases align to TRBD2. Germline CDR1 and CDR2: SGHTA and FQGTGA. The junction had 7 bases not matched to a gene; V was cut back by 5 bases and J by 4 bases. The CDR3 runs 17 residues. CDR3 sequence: CASSPGTSGSPYNEQFF. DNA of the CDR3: TGTGCCAGCAGCCCAGGGACTAGCGGGAGTCCATACAATGAGCAGTTCTTC. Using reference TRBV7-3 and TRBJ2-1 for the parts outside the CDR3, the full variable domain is GAGVSQTPSNKVTEKGKYVELRCDPISGHTALYWYRQSLGQGPEFLIYFQGTGAADDSGLPNDRFFAVRPEGSVSTLKIQRTERGDSAVYLCASSPGTSGSPYNEQFFGPGTRLTVL.

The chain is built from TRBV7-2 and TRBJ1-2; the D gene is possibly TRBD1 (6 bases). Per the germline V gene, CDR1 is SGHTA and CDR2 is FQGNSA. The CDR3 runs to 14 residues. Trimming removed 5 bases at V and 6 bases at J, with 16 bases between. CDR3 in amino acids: CASSRGGGFDGYTF. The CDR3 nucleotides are TGTGCCAGCAGCCGGGGAGGGGGTTTCGATGGCTACACCTTC.

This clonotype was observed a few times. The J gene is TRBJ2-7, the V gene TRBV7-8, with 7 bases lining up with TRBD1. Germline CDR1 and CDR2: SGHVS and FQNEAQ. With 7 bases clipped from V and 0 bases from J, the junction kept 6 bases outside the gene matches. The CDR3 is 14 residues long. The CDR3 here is CASTLGTASYEQYF. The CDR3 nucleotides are TGTGCCAGCACCCTCGGGACAGCCTCCTACGAGCAGTACTTC.

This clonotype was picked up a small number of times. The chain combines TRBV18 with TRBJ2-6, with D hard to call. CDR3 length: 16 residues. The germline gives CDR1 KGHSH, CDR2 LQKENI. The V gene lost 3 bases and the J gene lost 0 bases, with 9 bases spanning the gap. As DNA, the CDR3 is TGTGCCAGCTCACCTGTCAGGAGCTCTGGGGCCAACGTCCTGACTTTC. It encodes CASSPVRSSGANVLTF.

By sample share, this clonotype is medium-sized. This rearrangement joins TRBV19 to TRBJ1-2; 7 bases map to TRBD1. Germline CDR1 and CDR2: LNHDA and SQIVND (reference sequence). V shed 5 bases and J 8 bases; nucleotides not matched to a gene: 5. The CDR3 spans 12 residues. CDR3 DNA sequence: TGTGCCAGTAGTCGGACAGGCGGCGGCTACACCTTC. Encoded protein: CASSRTGGGYTF.

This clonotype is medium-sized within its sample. The CDR3 protein is CASSFRVSSYNEQFF. The CDR3 DNA reads TGTGCCAGCAGCTTTCGGGTGAGCTCCTACAATGAGCAGTTCTTC. The chain joins TRBV7-3 to TRBJ2-1; no clear D gene. V shed 3 bases and J shed 0 bases, with 9 bases lying between them. The length of the CDR3 is 15 residues. CDR1 is SGHTA, CDR2 FQGTGA, per germline.

The CDR3 sequence: CASSPTANYGYTF. Written as DNA, the CDR3 is TGTGCCAGCAGTCCAACAGCTAACTATGGCTACACCTTC. The V gene is TRBV27, the J gene TRBJ1-2; D gene unclear. V gave up 5 bases and J gave up 0 bases, with 7 bases separating them. Looked up from germline, CDR1 is MNHEY and CDR2 is SMNVEV (reference sequence). This CDR3 is built from 13 residues.

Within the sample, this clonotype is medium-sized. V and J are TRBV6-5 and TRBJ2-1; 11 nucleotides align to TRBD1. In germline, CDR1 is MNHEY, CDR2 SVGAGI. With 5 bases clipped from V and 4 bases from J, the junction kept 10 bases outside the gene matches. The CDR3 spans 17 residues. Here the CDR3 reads CASSHWDRGIQYNEQFF. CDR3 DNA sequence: TGTGCCAGCAGTCACTGGGACAGGGGGATCCAGTACAATGAGCAGTTCTTC.

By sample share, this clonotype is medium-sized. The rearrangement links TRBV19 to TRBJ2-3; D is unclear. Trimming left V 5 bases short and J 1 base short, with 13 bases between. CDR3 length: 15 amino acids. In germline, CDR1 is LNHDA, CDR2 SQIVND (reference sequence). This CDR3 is CASSESGMGTDTQYF. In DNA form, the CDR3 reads TGTGCCAGTAGTGAATCGGGCATGGGCACAGATACGCAGTATTTT.

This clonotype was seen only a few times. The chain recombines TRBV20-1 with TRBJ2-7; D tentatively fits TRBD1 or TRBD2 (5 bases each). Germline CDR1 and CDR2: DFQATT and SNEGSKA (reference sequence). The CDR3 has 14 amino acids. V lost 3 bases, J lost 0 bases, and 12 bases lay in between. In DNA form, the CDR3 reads TGCAGTGCTAGGGCCGGGACCGTCTCCTACGAGCAGTACTTC. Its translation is CSARAGTVSYEQYF.

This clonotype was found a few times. The CDR3 DNA sequence: TGTGCCAGCAGCGGACTAGCGGAGGGGGGAGAGCAGTACTTC. Protein sequence: CASSGLAEGGEQYF. The rearrangement uses TRBV11-1 and TRBJ2-7; TRBD2 matches at 10 bases. The junction had 8 bases not matched to a gene; V was cut back by 5 bases and J by 7 bases. The CDR3 spans 14 residues. Germline CDR1 and CDR2: SGHAT and FQDESV (reference sequence).

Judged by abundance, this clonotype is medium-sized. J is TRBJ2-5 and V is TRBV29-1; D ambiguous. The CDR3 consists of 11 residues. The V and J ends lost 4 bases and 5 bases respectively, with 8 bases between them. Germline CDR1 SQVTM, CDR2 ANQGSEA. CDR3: CSVARSETQYF. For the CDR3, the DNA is TGCAGCGTTGCCCGGTCGGAGACCCAGTACTTC. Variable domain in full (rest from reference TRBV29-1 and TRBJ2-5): SAVISQKPSRDICQRGTSLTIQCQVDSQVTMMFWYRQQPGQSLTLIATANQGSEATYESGFVIDKFPISRPNLTFSTLTVSNMSPEDSSIYLCSVARSETQYFGPGTRLLVL.

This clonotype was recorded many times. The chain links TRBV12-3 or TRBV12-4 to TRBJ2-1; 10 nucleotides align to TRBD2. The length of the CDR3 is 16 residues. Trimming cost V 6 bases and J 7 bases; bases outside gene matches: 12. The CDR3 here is CASSRLLAGGRNEQFF. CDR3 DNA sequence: TGTGCCAGCAGCCGCCTCTTAGCGGGAGGACGTAATGAGCAGTTCTTC.

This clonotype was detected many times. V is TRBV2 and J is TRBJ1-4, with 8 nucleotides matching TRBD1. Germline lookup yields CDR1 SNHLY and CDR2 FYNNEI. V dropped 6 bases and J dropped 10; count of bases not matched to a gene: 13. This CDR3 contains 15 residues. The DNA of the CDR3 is TGTGCCAGCAGGGACGGAAGGTCTACAGGGGGAAAACTGTTTTTT. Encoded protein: CASRDGRSTGGKLFF.

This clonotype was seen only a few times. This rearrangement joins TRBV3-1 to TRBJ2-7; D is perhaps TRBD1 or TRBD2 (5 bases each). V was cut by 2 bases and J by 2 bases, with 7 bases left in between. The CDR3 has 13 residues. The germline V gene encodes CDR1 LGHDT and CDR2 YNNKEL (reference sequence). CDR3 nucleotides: TGTGCCAGCAGCCAACGGGGCACCTACGAGCAGTACTTC. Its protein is CASSQRGTYEQYF.

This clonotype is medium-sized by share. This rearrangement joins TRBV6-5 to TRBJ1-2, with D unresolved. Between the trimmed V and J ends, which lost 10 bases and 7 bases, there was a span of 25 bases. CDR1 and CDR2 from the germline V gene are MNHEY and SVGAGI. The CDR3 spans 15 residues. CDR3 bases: TGTGCCACCCATACCTACGGGTTTGGGGTTCGTGGCTACACCTTC. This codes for CATHTYGFGVRGYTF.

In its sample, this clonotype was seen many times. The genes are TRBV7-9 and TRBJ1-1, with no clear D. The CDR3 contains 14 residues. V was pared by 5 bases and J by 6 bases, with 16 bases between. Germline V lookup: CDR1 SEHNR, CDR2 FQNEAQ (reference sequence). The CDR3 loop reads CASSAELGRPEAFF. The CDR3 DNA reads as TGTGCCAGCAGCGCTGAACTCGGGCGCCCTGAAGCTTTCTTT.

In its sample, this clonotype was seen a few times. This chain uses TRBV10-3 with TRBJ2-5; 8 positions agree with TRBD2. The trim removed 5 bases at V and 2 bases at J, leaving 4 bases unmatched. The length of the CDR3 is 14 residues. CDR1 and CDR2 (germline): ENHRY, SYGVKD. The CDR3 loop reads CAISPIAGQETQYF. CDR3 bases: TGTGCCATCAGTCCTATAGCGGGACAAGAGACCCAGTACTTC.

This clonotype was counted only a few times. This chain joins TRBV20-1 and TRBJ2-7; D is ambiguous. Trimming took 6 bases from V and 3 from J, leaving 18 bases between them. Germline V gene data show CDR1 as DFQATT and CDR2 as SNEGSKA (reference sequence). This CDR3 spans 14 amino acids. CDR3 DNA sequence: TGCAGTGCCGCAACGGGCTCTCTTAACTACGAGCAGTACTTC. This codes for CSAATGSLNYEQYF.

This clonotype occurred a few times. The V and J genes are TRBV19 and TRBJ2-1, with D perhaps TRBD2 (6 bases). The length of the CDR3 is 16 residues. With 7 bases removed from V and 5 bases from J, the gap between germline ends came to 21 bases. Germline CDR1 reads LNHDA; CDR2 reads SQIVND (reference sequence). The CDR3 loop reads CASTTTGTGNDNEQFF. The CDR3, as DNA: TGTGCCAGTACGACCACCGGGACTGGAAATGACAATGAGCAGTTCTTC.

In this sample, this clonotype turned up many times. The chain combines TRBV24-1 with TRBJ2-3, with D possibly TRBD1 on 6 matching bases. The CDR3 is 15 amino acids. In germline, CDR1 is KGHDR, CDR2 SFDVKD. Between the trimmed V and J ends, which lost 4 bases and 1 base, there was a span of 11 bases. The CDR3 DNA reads TGTGCCACCAGTGACCGACAGGCGGGCACAGATACGCAGTATTTT. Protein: CATSDRQAGTDTQYF.

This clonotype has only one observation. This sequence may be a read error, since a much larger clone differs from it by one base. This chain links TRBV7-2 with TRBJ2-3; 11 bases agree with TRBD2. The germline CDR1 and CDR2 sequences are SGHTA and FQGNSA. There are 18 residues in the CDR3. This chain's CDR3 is CANSRQAIAGGPTDTQYF. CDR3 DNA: TGTGCCAACAGCCGACAGGCGATAGCGGGAGGGCCGACAGATACGCAGTATTTT.

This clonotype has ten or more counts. In nucleotides, the CDR3 is TGCAGTGCTAGAGACGATAGCAATCAGCCCCAGCATTTT. Amino acids: CSARDDSNQPQHF. This sequence joins TRBV20-1 and TRBJ1-5; D unresolved. Trimming removed 0 bases at V and 0 bases at J, with 3 bases between. This CDR3 is built from 13 residues. Germline lookup yields CDR1 DFQATT and CDR2 SNEGSKA (reference sequence).